This T cell receptor (beta chain) was identified during a study of identical twins. This clonotype has more than one count but fewer than ten. There are 12 residues in the CDR3. The germline gives CDR1 SGHTA, CDR2 FQGNSA. Trimming left V 10 bases short and J 3 bases short, with 13 bases between. TCRdb re-called the 5' RACE reads with MiXCR, one entry per CDR3 protein. The repertoire has hundreds of thousands of distinct CDR3 sequences, 15% to 20% of them found once; the top ten carry around 13%. In addition, the sample was reused for a study of T cells expressing NK-cell markers.

The TCR was taken from a woman aged 18-29 years in good health. Material: PBMCs. The chain is built from TRBV7-2 and TRBJ2-7; either TRBD1 or TRBD2 may fit D (5 bases each). CDR3 sequence: CATGGHLYEQYF. The CDR3 coding sequence is TGTGCCACAGGAGGACACCTCTACGAGCAGTACTTC.